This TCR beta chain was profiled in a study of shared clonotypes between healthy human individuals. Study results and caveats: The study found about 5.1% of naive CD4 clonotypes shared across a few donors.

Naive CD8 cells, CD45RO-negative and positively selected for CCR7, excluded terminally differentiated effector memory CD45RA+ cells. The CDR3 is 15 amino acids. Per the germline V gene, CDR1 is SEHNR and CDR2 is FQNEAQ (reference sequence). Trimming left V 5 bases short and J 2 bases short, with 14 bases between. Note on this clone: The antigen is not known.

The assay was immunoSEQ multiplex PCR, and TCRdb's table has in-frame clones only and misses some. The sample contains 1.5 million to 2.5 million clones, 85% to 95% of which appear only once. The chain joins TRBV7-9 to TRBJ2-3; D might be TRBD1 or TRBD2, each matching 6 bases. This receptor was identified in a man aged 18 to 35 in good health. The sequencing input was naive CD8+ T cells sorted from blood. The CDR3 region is CASSIGGTFTDTQYF. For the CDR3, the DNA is TGTGCCAGCAGCATCGGCGGGACATTCACAGATACGCAGTATTTT.